Shown below are 2 T cell receptor beta chains from a single sample sequenced in a study of cytomegalovirus exposure and HLA in healthy donors. Both 60 Vbeta primers and 13 Jbeta primers went into the PCR. This table comes from immunoSEQ multiplex PCR, and its TCRdb copy is limited to in-frame clones, with some not included. Of about 160,000 clones detected, about 80% appear once; the ten largest clones hold about a tenth. The sequencing input was PBMCs. All receptors derive from a man younger than 30 in good health and CMV-seropositive.

V usage is TRBV5-4 and J usage is TRBJ2-5, with 9 bases identical to TRBD1. The end of the DNA fits TRBJ2-7 better, so the J call may be wrong. This CDR3 spans 14 amino acids. Germline-derived CDR1 and CDR2 are SGHNT and YYREEE (reference sequence). CDR3 loop: CASSSGTGRYEQYF. CDR3 bases: TGTGCCAGCAGCTCCGGGACAGGGAGGTACGAGCAGTACTTC.

The chain links TRBV5-1 to TRBJ2-3, with D tentatively TRBD1 (6 bases). The ends were cut back, 4 bases at V and 0 bases at J, with 12 bases in the middle. The CDR3 loop spans 15 amino acids. Germline-derived CDR1 and CDR2 are SGHRS and YFSETQ. CDR3 sequence (DNA): TGCGCCAGCAGCACGGACAGCCCTAGCACAGATACGCAGTATTTT. Translation: CASSTDSPSTDTQYF.